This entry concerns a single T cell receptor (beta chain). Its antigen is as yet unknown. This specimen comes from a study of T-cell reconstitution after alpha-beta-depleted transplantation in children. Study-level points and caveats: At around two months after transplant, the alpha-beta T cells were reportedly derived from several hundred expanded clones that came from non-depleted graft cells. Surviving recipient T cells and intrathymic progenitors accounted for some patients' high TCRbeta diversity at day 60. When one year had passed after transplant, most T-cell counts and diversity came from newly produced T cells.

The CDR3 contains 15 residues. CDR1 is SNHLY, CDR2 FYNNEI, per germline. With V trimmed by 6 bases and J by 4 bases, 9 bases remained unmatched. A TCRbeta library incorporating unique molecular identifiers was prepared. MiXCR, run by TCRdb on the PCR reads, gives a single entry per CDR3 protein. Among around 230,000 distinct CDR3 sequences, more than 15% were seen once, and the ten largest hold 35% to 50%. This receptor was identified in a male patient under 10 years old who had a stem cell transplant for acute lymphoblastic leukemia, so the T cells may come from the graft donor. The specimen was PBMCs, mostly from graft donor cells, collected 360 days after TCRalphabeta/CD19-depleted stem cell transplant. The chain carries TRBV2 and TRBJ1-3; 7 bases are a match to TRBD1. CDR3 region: CASRTTGNSGNTIYF. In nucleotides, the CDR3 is TGTGCCAGCAGAACGACAGGGAATTCCGGAAACACCATATATTTT.